This entry is about one T cell receptor beta chain. Reverse transcription used roughly 0.5 to 1 ug RNA and random hexamers. TCRdb used MiXCR to reprocess the immunoSEQ multiplex PCR reads, holding one entry per CDR3 protein. The sample yields some 57,000 distinct CDR3 sequences, about 92% seen once. This sample is drawn from a study of CD8 T cells in Susac syndrome. V shed 0 bases, J shed 6 bases, and the junction held 5 bases outside the gene matches. The CDR3 runs to 15 residues. Germline CDR1 LGHNA, CDR2 YNFKEQ. Negative isolation was applied to CD8+ and CD4+ T cells, and FACS enrichment was applied to TEMRA cells.

Sequenced sample: CD8+ T cells from PBMCs. V and J are TRBV4-2 and TRBJ2-7, with 10 bases matching TRBD2. The TCR was taken from a human donor in good health. This chain's CDR3 is CASSQDPAGGSEQYF. The DNA for the CDR3 is TGTGCCAGCAGCCAAGACCCAGCGGGGGGGTCCGAGCAGTACTTC.